The T cell receptor (beta chain) under discussion was sequenced for a study of CD8+ T cells in alopecia areata. Study conclusions and caveats: Whereas mice showed it more clearly, TCR sharing across patients was murkier, possibly because of HLA.

Germline V lookup: CDR1 MNHEY, CDR2 SMNVEV (reference sequence). This CDR3 region has 14 residues. V was shortened by 5 bases and J by 2 bases, with 12 bases between the two germline ends. This clone has a handful of counts. Antigen unknown. RNA was extracted and reverse transcribed into cDNA as the sequencing template. Generated by immunoSEQ multiplex PCR, the TCRdb table keeps only in-frame clones and is missing some. The table includes 80,000 or so clones, approximately 70% detected once. As for treatment: oral pan-JAK inhibitor, 5-10 mg twice daily. Here the sequenced sample was CD8+ T cells sorted from blood, taken at week 24, from a patient treated with tofacitinib. The sequence was collected from a human donor with alopecia areata. The chain combines TRBV27 with TRBJ2-5; TRBD2 is a possible D gene (5 bases). CDR3 sequence: CASSPETGQETQYF. The CDR3 coding sequence is TGTGCCAGCAGTCCAGAAACGGGGCAAGAGACCCAGTACTTC.